This T cell receptor (beta chain) was identified in a study of cytomegalovirus exposure and HLA in healthy donors (TCRdb year 2017). About the investigation overall: According to an earlier analysis of several hundred of the donors, some 180 million T cells yielded 90 million to 140 million unique TCR beta sequences and approximately 280 Gb of sequence data. Typing coverage varied by locus: about 620-630 donors for A, B, C, DRB1 and DQB1; roughly 560 for DQA1; about 590 for DPA1; about 450 for DPB1. Besides the first cohort of 500 to 700 subjects, a separate validation cohort made up of 120 or so different subjects was used. All discovery cohort repertoires had been generated on a single sequencing platform. Of the 398 genotyped donors, approximately 80% were placed in the genetic ancestry cluster associated with self-reported Caucasian donors. About 310 gigabases of sequencing data and tens of millions of unique TCR sequences were included in an early release covering around 600 HLA-typed donors. HLA typing included class I and class II loci at four-digit resolution. Rather than drawing on any new phenotypic data, the later analysis identified candidate immune exposures from TCR beta sequences and the way those sequences occurred across donors. Genome-wide SNP genotypes for about 60% of the roughly 700 donors were used in a later genetic analysis, which treated that subset as a discovery cohort. Donor age, sex, ethnicity and CMV serostatus were compiled together with the repertoire data. To decide whether each TCR beta V gene segment behaved as functional or pseudogenic, an earlier analysis of some 570 of the donors relied on high-throughput TCR beta sequencing. The study aimed to test whether signatures of past pathogen exposure could be identified by cataloging public T cell receptors. Several DR-DQ haplotypes were handled as single units for association and clustering because linkage in the cohort was strong. A later analysis re-analyzed previously published TCR beta repertoires from roughly 600 donors and added high-resolution HLA genotyping to study TCR occurrence patterns. On average, roughly 250,000 unique TCR beta nucleotide sequences were sequenced per donor among 300 to 500 genotyped donors of the cohort, with about 19% of those sequences being non-productive. The T cell repertoires of around 670 subjects were profiled by immunosequencing and related to cytomegalovirus serostatus. To predict cytomegalovirus infection status, the study brought together high-throughput TCR immunosequencing, statistical association of individual TCRs with disease status, and machine learning.

The cohort was made up of roughly 670 healthy bone marrow donors. Cohort members were all nominally healthy when sampled, although unrecorded immune exposures were likely present. The donor was CMV seropositive and belonged to the group of some 290 seropositive cohort members. A peripheral blood sample was provided by each donor, and peripheral blood mononuclear cells were used for TCR beta sequencing. The Qiagen DNeasy Blood Extraction Kit was used to extract genomic DNA from the blood cell samples. Turning to this clone: The antigen this receptor binds is unknown. No per-base quality is available; no much larger clone lies one base away.

Library preparation used the immunoSEQ multiplex PCR assay. For the multiplex PCR, a mixture combining 60 forward primers for TCR Vbeta segments and 13 reverse primers for TCR Jbeta segments was used. Amplification of the CDR3 region of rearranged TCR beta genes was performed with a multiplex PCR assay on genomic DNA. Amplified TCR beta libraries were sequenced as 87-base-pair reads on the Illumina HiSeq System. The authors' pipeline ran thus. In a later analysis, tens of millions of unique TCR beta chains were counted across the roughly 610 repertoires, and around 10 million of these chains were shared by at least two donors. A nearest-neighbor algorithm error-corrected the raw reads and collapsed the reads into unique sequences, merging closely related sequences to remove PCR and sequencing errors. V, D and J gene segments were assigned by aligning CDR3 sequences to IMGT reference sequences. For a sequence to be retained, at least a six-nucleotide match to both a V gene segment and a J gene segment was required. Rearrangements were classified as productive when the CDR3 lacked stop codons and remained in frame with V and J, and all other rearrangements were classified as non-productive. Following IMGT convention, CDR3 was defined as the stretch from the second conserved V-encoded cysteine to the conserved J-encoded phenylalanine. Sequences without an unambiguous match to a single V gene segment were excluded from the earlier analysis of 450 to 750 of the donors. An earlier analysis of some 500 of the donors classified V segments as functional when productive rearrangements were above 56.7% and as segregating when the standard deviation between donors was above 5%. A statistical classification framework was built to diagnose cytomegalovirus status from the catalog of TCR beta chain sequences. V and J gene assignment, in a later analysis, came from comparing TCR nucleotide sequences with IMGT/GENE-DB human TR gene sequences. The TCRdist pipeline was used in a later analysis to assign CDR3 sequences and most-parsimonious VDJ recombination scenarios. In a later analysis, each TCR beta chain was defined by its CDR3 amino acid sequence together with its V-gene family, and reads without a unique V-gene family were excluded. In a later analysis, several hundred highly shared, low-generation-probability nucleotide sequences were removed to address suspected cross-contamination and a sequencing artifact. For each public chain, a later analysis derived a clonal expansion index from normalized ranks of inferred template counts within each repertoire. In a later analysis, generation probabilities were computed with a VDJ recombination model fitted to out-of-frame rearrangements, and the resulting probabilities were checked against IGoR. A later analysis scored TCR-TCR, TCR-HLA and TCR-CMV co-occurrence with hypergeometric tests, applying a repertoire-size bias correction to TCR pairs. False discovery rates were estimated in a later analysis by permuting HLA or CMV assignments 20 times. A later analysis grouped co-occurring TCRs with DBSCAN, adding TCRdist sequence similarity when clustering within HLA-allele-positive subsets. For co-occurrence clustering, repertoires with fewer than 30,000 or more than 120,000 public chains were excluded, along with about five repertoires with anomalous nucleotide sharing. TCRdb took this table from immuneACCESS and kept in-frame rearrangements with V and J called. Such tables lack part of the clones; where checked against another copy, unresolved V genes explain under half of the gap, and the rest is unexplained. That table is the source of V, J and clone size, and D and trimming were worked out from the DNA. For this sample the table gives under 170,000 clones, of which 50% to 75% were detected only once. 6% to 8.5% of the sample rests with the top ten.

Broad study findings and their caveats: A later analysis associated about 17,000 TCR beta sequences with specific HLA alleles at a false discovery rate of 0.05. In the study, 150 to 200 TCR beta chains were listed as associated with cytomegalovirus. Presence/absence analyses assumed roughly uniform sequencing depth across donors, an assumption that may not hold. The only immune exposure information available for the cohort was CMV serostatus. The authors suggested that the approach could potentially be generalized to other disease states and immunological phenotypes. Because the 87-base-pair reads could not distinguish some IMGT-functional V segments, including TRBV6-2 and TRBV6-3, those segments were excluded. Compared with equally common non-associated chains, HLA-associated TCR beta chains in a later analysis were more clonally expanded and had lower generation probabilities. According to a later genetic analysis, donors in an Asian-associated ancestry cluster had fewer N-insertions in productive TCRs than the roughly 700-donor mean. Because counts were too low, approximately 18 rarely observed V segments, including chromosome 9 orphons, were excluded from the earlier analysis of around 640 of the donors. According to a later analysis, parvovirus B19, influenza, CMV and Epstein-Barr virus appeared linked to several top co-occurrence clusters. An earlier analysis of some 560 of the donors showed that most TCR beta V segments appeared in productive rearrangements either about 87% or about 30% of the time, which broadly matched IMGT annotations. A further reported finding was that TCR beta sequences accurately predicted the HLA-A and HLA-B alleles for most subjects in the first cohort. The sequencing pipeline was judged likely to have produced a cluster of highly shared sequence variants as a technical artifact. V-gene and J-gene trimming of TCR beta chains was associated with a missense DCLRE1C variant in a later genetic analysis, and the association was replicated in an independent cohort. Linkage disequilibrium might explain the correlated functional status among segregating V segments, but an unknown experimental factor could not be excluded. Cytomegalovirus status was reported to be diagnosed by the classifier with high specificity and sensitivity in both the original and validation cohorts. In vitro tests confirmed that a few of the cytomegalovirus-associated TCR beta chains recognize cytomegalovirus antigens. In a later analysis, TCR association rates were found to vary across HLA loci, with the most associated TCRs seen for DRB1 alleles and the fewest for HLA-C alleles. Only TCR beta chains were sequenced in this cohort, and the absence of alpha or paired-chain data limited detectable features. HLA typing was unavailable for some donors at each locus, so association tests used only the typed subset. In a later analysis, most CMV-associated TCR beta chains were found to appear HLA-restricted, with HLA associations seemingly driven largely by CMV exposure. While some public TCRs were present in many individuals, most TCR sequences turned up only very rarely across donors. When HLA alleles, especially DR and DQ, strongly co-occurred, attributing TCR associations to individual alleles was difficult.

The CDR1 and CDR2 encoded by the germline V gene are SGHRS and YFSETQ. The CDR3 contains 16 residues, cysteine and phenylalanine counted. Solely the CDR3 DNA is kept, with 48 bases framed from the first base. Unmatched junction bases come to 10, with V trimmed by 4 bases and J by 1 base. The sequence was collected from a woman aged 60-70 years in good health and CMV-seropositive. The sequence is built from TRBV5-1 and TRBJ1-1; 7 central nucleotides agree with TRBD1. The sample consisted of PBMCs. Here the CDR3 is given as CASSPKRTGPNTEAFF. DNA sequence: TGCGCCAGCAGCCCTAAAAGGACAGGTCCGAACACTGAAGCTTTCTTT.